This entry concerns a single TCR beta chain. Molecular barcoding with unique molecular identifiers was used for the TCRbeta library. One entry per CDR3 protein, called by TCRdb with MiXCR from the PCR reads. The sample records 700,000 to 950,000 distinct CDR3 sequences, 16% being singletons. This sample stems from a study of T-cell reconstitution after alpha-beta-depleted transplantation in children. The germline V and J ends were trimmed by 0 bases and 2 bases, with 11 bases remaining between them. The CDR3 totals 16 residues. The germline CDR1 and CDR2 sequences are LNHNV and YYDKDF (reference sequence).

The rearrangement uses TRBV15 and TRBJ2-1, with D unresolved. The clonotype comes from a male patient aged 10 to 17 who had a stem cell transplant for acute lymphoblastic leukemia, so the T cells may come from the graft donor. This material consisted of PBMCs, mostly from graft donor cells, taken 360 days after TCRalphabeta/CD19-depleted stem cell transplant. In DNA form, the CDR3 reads TGTGCCACCAGCAGAGATGACTTTACACCCTACAATGAGCAGTTCTTC. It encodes CATSRDDFTPYNEQFF.